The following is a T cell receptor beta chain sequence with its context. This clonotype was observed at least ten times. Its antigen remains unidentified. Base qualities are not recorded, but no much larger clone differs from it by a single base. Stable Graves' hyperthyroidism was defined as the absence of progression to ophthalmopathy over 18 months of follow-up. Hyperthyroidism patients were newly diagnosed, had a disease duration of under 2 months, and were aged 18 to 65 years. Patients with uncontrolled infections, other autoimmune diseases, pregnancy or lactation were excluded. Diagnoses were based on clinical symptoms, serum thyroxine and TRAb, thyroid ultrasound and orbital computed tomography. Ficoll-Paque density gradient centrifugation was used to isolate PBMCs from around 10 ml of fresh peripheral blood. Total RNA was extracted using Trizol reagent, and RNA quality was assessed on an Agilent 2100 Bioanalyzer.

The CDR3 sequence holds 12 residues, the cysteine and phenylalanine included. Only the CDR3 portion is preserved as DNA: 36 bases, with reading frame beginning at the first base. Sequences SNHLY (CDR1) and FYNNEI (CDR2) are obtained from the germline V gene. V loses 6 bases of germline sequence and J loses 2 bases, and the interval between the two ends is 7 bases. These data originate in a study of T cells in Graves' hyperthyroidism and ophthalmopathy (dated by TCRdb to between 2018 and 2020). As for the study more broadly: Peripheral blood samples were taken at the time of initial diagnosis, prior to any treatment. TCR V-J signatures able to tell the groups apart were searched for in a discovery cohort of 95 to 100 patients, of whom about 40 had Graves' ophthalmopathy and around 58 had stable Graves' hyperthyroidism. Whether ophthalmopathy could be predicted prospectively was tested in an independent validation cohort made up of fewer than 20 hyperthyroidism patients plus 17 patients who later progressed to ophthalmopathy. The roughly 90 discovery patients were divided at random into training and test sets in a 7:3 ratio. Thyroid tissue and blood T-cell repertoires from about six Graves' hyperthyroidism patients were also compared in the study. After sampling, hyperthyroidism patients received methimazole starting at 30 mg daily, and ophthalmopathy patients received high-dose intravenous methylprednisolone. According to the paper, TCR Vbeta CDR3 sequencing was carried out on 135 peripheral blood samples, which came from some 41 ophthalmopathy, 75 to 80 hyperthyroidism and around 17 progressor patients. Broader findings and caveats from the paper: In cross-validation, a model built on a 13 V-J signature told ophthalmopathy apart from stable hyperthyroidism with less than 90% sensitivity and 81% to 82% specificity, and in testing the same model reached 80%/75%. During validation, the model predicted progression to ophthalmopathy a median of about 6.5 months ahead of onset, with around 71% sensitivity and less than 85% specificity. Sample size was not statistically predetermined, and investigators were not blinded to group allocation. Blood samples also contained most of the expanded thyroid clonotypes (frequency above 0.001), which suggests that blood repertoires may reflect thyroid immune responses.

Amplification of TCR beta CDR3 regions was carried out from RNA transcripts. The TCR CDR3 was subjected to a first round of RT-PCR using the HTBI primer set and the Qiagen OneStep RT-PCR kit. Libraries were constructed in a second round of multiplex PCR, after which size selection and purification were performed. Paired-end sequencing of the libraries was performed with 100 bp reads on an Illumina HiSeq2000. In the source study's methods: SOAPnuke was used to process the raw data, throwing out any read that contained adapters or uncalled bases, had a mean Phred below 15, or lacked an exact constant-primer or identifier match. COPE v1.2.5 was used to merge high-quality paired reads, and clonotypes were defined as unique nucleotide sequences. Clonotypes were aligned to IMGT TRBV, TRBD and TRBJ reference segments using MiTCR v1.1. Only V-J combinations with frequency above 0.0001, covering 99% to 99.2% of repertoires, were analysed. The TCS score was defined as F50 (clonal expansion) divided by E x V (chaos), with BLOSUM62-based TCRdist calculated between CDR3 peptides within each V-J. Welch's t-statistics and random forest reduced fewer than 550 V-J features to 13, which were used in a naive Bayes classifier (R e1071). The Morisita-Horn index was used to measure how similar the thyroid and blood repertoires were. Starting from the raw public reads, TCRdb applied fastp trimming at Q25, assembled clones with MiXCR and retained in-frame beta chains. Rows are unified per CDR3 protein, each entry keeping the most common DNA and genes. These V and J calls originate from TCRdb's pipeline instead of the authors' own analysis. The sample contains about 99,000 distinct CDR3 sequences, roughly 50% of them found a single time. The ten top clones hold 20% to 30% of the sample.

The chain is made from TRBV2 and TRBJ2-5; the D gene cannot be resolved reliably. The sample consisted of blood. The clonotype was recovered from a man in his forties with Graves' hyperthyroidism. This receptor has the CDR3 CASSPSQETQYF. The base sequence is TGTGCCAGCAGCCCGAGTCAAGAGACCCAGTACTTC. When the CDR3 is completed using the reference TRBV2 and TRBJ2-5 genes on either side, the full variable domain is EPEVTQTPSHQVTQMGQEVILRCVPISNHLYFYWYRQILGQKVEFLVSFYNNEISEKSEIFDDQFSVERPDGSNFTLKIRSTKLEDSAMYFCASSPSQETQYFGPGTRLLVL.